This T cell receptor (beta chain) was found in a study of blood T cells in healthy people across ages. Together with a sample-barcoded 5' primer, a J-beta primer mix was included in a second PCR lasting roughly 6 to 12 cycles. TCRdb re-called the 5' RACE reads with MiXCR, one entry per CDR3 protein. The profile shows roughly 800,000 distinct CDR3 sequences, roughly 25% of them singletons. This clonotype turned up a few times. V gave up 10 bases and J gave up 9 bases; unmatched junction bases: 19. The CDR3 spans 15 residues. Germline loops: CDR1 MDHEN, CDR2 SYDVKM. The same data also contributed to another study, on T cells of mothers and their children.

Material for sequencing was blood. The origin of this receptor is a boy under 18 in good health. The chain uses TRBV28 and TRBJ2-7, with 9 bases that match TRBD1. This CDR3 reads CATSKRDREIDGQYF. The DNA for the CDR3 is TGTGCCACCTCAAAGCGGGACAGGGAAATCGACGGGCAGTACTTC.